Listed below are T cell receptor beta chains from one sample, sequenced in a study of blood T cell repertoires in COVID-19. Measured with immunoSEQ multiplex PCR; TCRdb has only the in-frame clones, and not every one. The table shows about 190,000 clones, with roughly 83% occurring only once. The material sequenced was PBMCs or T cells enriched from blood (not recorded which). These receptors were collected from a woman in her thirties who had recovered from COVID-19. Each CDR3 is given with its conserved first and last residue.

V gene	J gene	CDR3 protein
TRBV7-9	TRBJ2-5	CASSLGTGQETQYF
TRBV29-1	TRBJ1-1	CSAHWTGANTEAFF
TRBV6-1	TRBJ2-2	CASSAPPTGGAKSGELFF
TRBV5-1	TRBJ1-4	CASSLGRFGGRKLFF
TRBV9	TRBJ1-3	CASSTLDSYSGNTIYF
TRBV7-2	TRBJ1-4	CASSPPGTGTEKLFF
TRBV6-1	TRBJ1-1	CASSEAGREGEAFF
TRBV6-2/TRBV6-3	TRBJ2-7	CASSYIAGGAYEQYF
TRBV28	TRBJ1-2	CASSLRQGYYGYTF
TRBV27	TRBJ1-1	CASSRTAKNTEAFF
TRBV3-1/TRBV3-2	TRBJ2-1	CASNLAGGIYEQFF
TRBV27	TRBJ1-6	CASSLRLLDTSSSYNSPLHF
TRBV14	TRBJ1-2	CASSQIPSYGYTF
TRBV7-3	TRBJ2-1	CASSLNQGVNEQFF
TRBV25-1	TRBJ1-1	CASAPVGHEAFF
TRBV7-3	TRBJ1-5	CASSLTGEGSPQHF
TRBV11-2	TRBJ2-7	CASSSLGSPYEQYF
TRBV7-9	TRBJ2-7	CASSLMDYSYEQYF
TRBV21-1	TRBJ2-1	CASSAREREEFLESYNEQFF
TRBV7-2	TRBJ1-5	CASSPRQGSNQPQHF
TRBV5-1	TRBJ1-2	CASSLATTTLNYGYTF
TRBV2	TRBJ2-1	CASSANNNEQFF
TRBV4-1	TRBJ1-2	CASSQPKSRQGAGYGYTF
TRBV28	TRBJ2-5	CASSLSGALQETQYF
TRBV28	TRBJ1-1	CASIGQTNTEAFF
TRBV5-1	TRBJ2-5	CASSLKSAGGGQETQYF
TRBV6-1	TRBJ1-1	CASSEFLTGMNTEAFF
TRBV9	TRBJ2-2	CASSVEAGLNTGELFF
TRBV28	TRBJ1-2	CASSIGQGDFGYTF
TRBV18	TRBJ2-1	CASSPRPSGNTYNEQFF
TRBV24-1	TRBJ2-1	CATSDLRRNRGNEQFF
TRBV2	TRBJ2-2	CASSVQANTGELFF
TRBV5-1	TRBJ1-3	CASSLGLDRGYGNTIYF
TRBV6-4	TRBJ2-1	CASSDGGRERSYNEQFF
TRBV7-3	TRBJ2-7	CASSTTGQGYEQYF
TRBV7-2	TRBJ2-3	CASSWGGDTDTQYF
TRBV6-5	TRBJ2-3	CATYRSLVGDTQYF